Listed here are 30 T cell receptor beta chains from one sample, sequenced in a study of CD8 T cells in Susac syndrome. Random-hexamer reverse transcription was applied to about 0.45 to 1 ug RNA. TCRdb redid the calling of the immunoSEQ multiplex PCR reads with MiXCR, one entry per CDR3 protein. The sample lists some 140,000 distinct CDR3 sequences, roughly 76% occurring once. Material: CD8+ T cells from PBMCs. Every receptor here comes from a human donor with multiple sclerosis.

The chain combines TRBV19 with TRBJ1-4; TRBD1 is a possible D gene (6 bases). CDR3 length: 16 residues. The germline V and J ends were trimmed by 5 bases and 0 bases, with 13 bases remaining between them. Germline V gives CDR1 LNHDA, CDR2 SQIVND (reference sequence). The CDR3 reads CASSQRGFATNEKLFF. The DNA for the CDR3 is TGTGCCAGTAGTCAGAGGGGGTTTGCAACTAATGAAAAACTGTTTTTT.

The genes are TRBV4-3 and TRBJ2-1; 8 nucleotides match TRBD2. The ends lost 4 bases at V and 2 bases at J; junction bases unmatched: 22. This CDR3 has 21 residues. CDR1 and CDR2 (germline): LGHNA, YSLEER. CDR3 region: CASSLQPGGPEREPPYNEQFF. CDR3 nucleotide sequence: TGCGCCAGCAGCCTACAGCCCGGCGGGCCGGAGCGGGAGCCCCCCTACAATGAGCAGTTCTTC.

The rearrangement links TRBV5-5 to TRBJ1-1, with D possibly being TRBD1 (5 bases). Trimming took off 4 bases at V and 5 bases at J, with 12 bases between the two ends. Germline V gene data show CDR1 as SGHKS and CDR2 as YYEKEE (reference sequence). This CDR3 is 13 amino acids long. The CDR3 loop reads CASSAGWGTEAFF. CDR3 in DNA: TGTGCCAGCAGCGCCGGGTGGGGGACTGAAGCTTTCTTT. The variable domain in full, completed from reference TRBV5-5 and TRBJ1-1, reads DAGVTQSPTHLIKTRGQQVTLRCSPISGHKSVSWYQQVLGQGPQFIFQYYEKEERGRGNFPDRFSARQFPNYSSELNVNALLLGDSALYLCASSAGWGTEAFFGQGTRLTVV.

There are a few counts of this clonotype. The chain employs TRBV7-6 and TRBJ2-2; D remains unclear. The V gene lost 2 bases and the J gene lost 9 bases, with 4 bases spanning the gap. CDR3 length: 11 amino acids. Germline assignment: CDR1 SGHVS and CDR2 FNYEAQ. CDR3 loop: CASSLNWELFF. The CDR3 DNA follows: TGTGCCAGCAGCTTAAACTGGGAGCTGTTTTTT. Full variable domain (remainder filled in from reference TRBV7-6 and TRBJ2-2): GAGVSQSPRYKVTKRGQDVALRCDPISGHVSLYWYRQALGQGPEFLTYFNYEAQQDKSGLPNDRFSAERPEGSISTLTIQRTEQRDSAMYRCASSLNWELFFGEGSRLTVL.

V and J are TRBV6-5 and TRBJ2-7; D possibly corresponds to TRBD1 (5 bases). Germline V gene data show CDR1 as MNHEY and CDR2 as SVGAGI. Trimming pared 6 bases from V and 0 bases from J, leaving 9 bases between. The CDR3 spans 13 residues. The CDR3 spells CASRQGSSYEQYF. As DNA, the CDR3 is TGTGCCAGCAGGCAGGGAAGCTCCTACGAGCAGTACTTC.

The V call is TRBV27, the J call TRBJ2-1; weak D call: TRBD1 (6 bases). V was shortened by 0 bases and J by 1 base, with 16 bases between the two germline ends. Germline-derived CDR1 and CDR2 are MNHEY and SMNVEV (reference sequence). The CDR3 spans 18 residues. The CDR3 DNA follows: TGTGCCAGCAGTTTATCGAAAGGTCGACAGGCTTCCTACAATGAGCAGTTCTTC. This encodes CASSLSKGRQASYNEQFF.

The CDR3 spells CASSQEGTGELFF. DNA of the CDR3: TGTGCCAGCAGCCAAGAGGGGACCGGGGAGCTGTTTTTT. The V and J genes are TRBV3-1 and TRBJ2-2; no firm D call. The CDR3 loop spans 13 amino acids. Trimming removed 0 bases from V and 5 bases from J, with 4 bases in between. The germline CDR1 and CDR2 sequences are LGHDT and YNNKEL (reference sequence).

V usage is TRBV30 and J usage is TRBJ1-3; D is possibly TRBD1 (5 bases). The CDR3 length is 15 residues. Trimming left V 1 base short and J 0 bases short, with 10 bases between. Germline assignment: CDR1 GTSNPN and CDR2 SVGIG (reference sequence). The CDR3 loop is CAWSETGVSGNTIYF. The CDR3 coding sequence is TGTGCCTGGAGTGAAACAGGCGTCTCTGGAAACACCATATATTTT. The full variable domain, rest sourced from reference TRBV30 and TRBJ1-3, is SQTIHQWPATLVQPVGSPLSLECTVEGTSNPNLYWYRQAAGRGLQLLFYSVGIGQISSEVPQNLSASRPQDRQFILSSKKLLLSDSGFYLCAWSETGVSGNTIYFGEGSWLTVV.

The CDR3 spells CASQPRTNMNTEAFF. As DNA, the CDR3 is TGTGCCAGCCAACCCCGGACGAATATGAACACTGAAGCTTTCTTT. The chain employs TRBV11-1 and TRBJ1-1; no firm D call. Germline values: CDR1 SGHAT, CDR2 FQDESV (reference sequence). The length of the CDR3 is 15 residues. Trimming removed 8 bases from V and 0 bases from J, with 16 bases in between.

This chain connects TRBV12-3 or TRBV12-4 to TRBJ2-5; D gene uncertain. The CDR3 is made up of 11 amino acids. The V gene lost 6 bases and the J gene lost 0 bases, with 2 bases spanning the gap. This CDR3 reads CASRDQETQYF. DNA for the CDR3: TGTGCCAGCAGGGACCAAGAGACCCAGTACTTC.

The rearrangement joins TRBV27 to TRBJ1-4; 7 nucleotides agree with TRBD1. The CDR3 has 12 amino acids. V lost 3 bases to trimming and J lost 12 bases; unmatched junction nucleotides: 4. Germline V CDR1 and CDR2: MNHEY, SMNVEV (reference sequence). The chain's CDR3 is CASSFPGQELFF. DNA of the CDR3: TGTGCCAGCAGTTTCCCAGGACAGGAACTGTTTTTT.

This chain uses TRBV3-1 with TRBJ2-1; D is possibly TRBD2 (5 bases). Germline V gives CDR1 LGHDT, CDR2 YNNKEL (reference sequence). V was pared by 1 base and J by 12 bases, with 13 bases between. The CDR3 is 13 amino acids. The CDR3 DNA follows: TGTGCCAGCAGCCAAGGCTACCCCGGAGGGCAGTTCTTC. Translated: CASSQGYPGGQFF.

This rearrangement joins TRBV19 to TRBJ2-1, with no clear D. The CDR3 has 12 residues. From germline, CDR1 is LNHDA and CDR2 SQIVND (reference sequence). Trimming took off 8 bases at V and 7 bases at J, with 12 bases between the two ends. CDR3 in DNA: TGTGCCAGTGGGGTCCTTGGGAATGAGCAGTTCTTC. This sequence encodes CASGVLGNEQFF.

The V and J genes are TRBV30 and TRBJ2-1; 7 nucleotides align to TRBD2. The V gene's germline CDR1 is GTSNPN and CDR2 SVGIG (reference sequence). The length of the CDR3 is 15 residues. V was clipped by 1 base and J by 4 bases; unmatched bases: 7. The CDR3 DNA sequence: TGTGCCTGGAGTGGAGGGAGCGGGACTTACAATGAGCAGTTCTTC. Its protein is CAWSGGSGTYNEQFF.

V and J are TRBV24-1 and TRBJ1-2, with 8 bases lining up with TRBD1. The V and J ends lost 4 bases and 3 bases, in that order; junction bases with no gene match: 12. The CDR3 extends over 17 amino acids. Germline CDR1 KGHDR, CDR2 SFDVKD. The CDR3 DNA follows: TGTGCCACCAGTGACCTAGTCCCGGGACAGGCCTACTATGGCTACACCTTC. It codes for CATSDLVPGQAYYGYTF.

The table lists this clonotype with a few counts. The chain uses TRBV11-1 and TRBJ2-3; 7 nucleotides match TRBD2. This CDR3 is 16 amino acids long. Germline trimming cut 5 bases from V and 1 base from J; bases unmatched to any gene: 9. The germline CDR1 and CDR2 sequences are SGHAT and FQDESV (reference sequence). As DNA, the CDR3 is TGTGCCAGCAGCCCGGTCGGAGCGGGGCGCACAGATACGCAGTATTTT. This encodes CASSPVGAGRTDTQYF.

The gene calls are TRBV5-6 and TRBJ2-1; perhaps TRBD2 as D (5 bases). V was trimmed by 4 bases and J by 9 bases, leaving 14 bases between them. The CDR3 consists of 13 residues. Germline lookup yields CDR1 SGHDT and CDR2 YYEEEE. In DNA form, the CDR3 reads TGTGCCAGCAGCCTCCTGGCTAGCTTTGAGCAGTTCTTC. Its protein product is CASSLLASFEQFF.

The gene calls are TRBV12-3 or TRBV12-4 and TRBJ2-3; D perhaps matches TRBD1 (5 bases). The length of the CDR3 is 15 residues. The V end lost 1 base, the J end lost 2 bases, and 10 bases lay between the germline ends. The CDR3 reads CASSLGPGYTDTQYF. CDR3 DNA: TGTGCCAGCAGTTTAGGACCAGGGTACACAGATACGCAGTATTTT.

This clonotype was observed once. The chain uses TRBV7-8 and TRBJ1-5; D not resolved. The CDR3 is 14 amino acids. Germline CDR1 reads SGHVS; CDR2 reads FQNEAQ. V lost 5 bases and J lost 5, with 13 bases in between. The CDR3 reads CASSPPGRDQPQHF. The DNA of the CDR3 is TGTGCCAGCAGCCCCCCCGGGAGGGATCAGCCCCAGCATTTT.

V gene TRBV6-1 combines with J gene TRBJ2-7, with no clear D. Germline values: CDR1 MNHNS, CDR2 SASEGT. This CDR3 has 13 residues. Trimming removed 1 base at V and 5 bases at J, with 9 bases between. The CDR3 DNA reads as TGTGCCAGCAGTGAAGGAGAAAACCACGAGCAGTACGTC. Translating gives CASSEGENHEQYV.

The J gene is TRBJ2-1, the V gene TRBV28; perhaps TRBD2 as D (6 bases). The ends were cut back, 4 bases at V and 0 bases at J, with 13 bases in the middle. The CDR3 length is 16 residues. Germline V gene data show CDR1 as MDHEN and CDR2 as SYDVKM. CDR3 bases: TGTGCCAGCAGTTCCTTAGCGGAGGCCTCCTACAATGAGCAGTTCTTC. It is translated as CASSSLAEASYNEQFF.

The rearrangement uses TRBV3-1 and TRBJ2-5, with TRBD2 identical over 16 bases. J was trimmed by 4 bases and V by 5 bases; bases with no gene match: 7. CDR1 and CDR2 (germline): LGHDT, YNNKEL (reference sequence). The CDR3 runs 17 residues. The CDR3: CASSFGTSGRGGETQYF. The CDR3 nucleotides read TGTGCCAGCAGCTTCGGGACTAGCGGGAGGGGAGGAGAGACCCAGTACTTC.

This chain connects TRBV25-1 to TRBJ2-3; 10 bases fit TRBD2. The CDR3 totals 16 residues. With 3 bases clipped from V and 5 bases from J, the junction kept 8 bases outside the gene matches. The germline V gene has CDR1 MGHDK and CDR2 SYGVNS. CDR3 residues: CASSDPSGGAEDTQYF. The CDR3 coding sequence is TGTGCCAGCAGTGATCCCAGCGGGGGGGCGGAAGATACGCAGTATTTT.

V usage is TRBV27 and J usage is TRBJ1-5; TRBD1 is a possible D gene (6 bases). The CDR3 has 14 residues. The V end lost 6 bases, the J end lost 5 bases, and 14 bases lay between the germline ends. Per germline, CDR1 MNHEY and CDR2 SMNVEV (reference sequence). CDR3 sequence (DNA): TGTGCCAGCAGCCTCAGGGGTTCCTATCAGCCCCAGCATTTT. Its translation is CASSLRGSYQPQHF.

The genes are TRBV6-1 and TRBJ1-5; TRBD1 is a possible D gene (5 bases). This CDR3 is 14 amino acids long. CDR1 and CDR2 from the germline V gene are MNHNS and SASEGT. Between the trimmed V and J ends, which lost 4 bases and 7 bases, there was a span of 14 bases. The CDR3 protein is CASSGWGLGQPQHF. In DNA form, the CDR3 reads TGTGCCAGCAGTGGATGGGGGTTGGGGCAGCCCCAGCATTTT.

In this sample, this clonotype turned up many times. This rearrangement joins TRBV4-1 to TRBJ2-6; D is unclear. The CDR3 runs to 15 residues. Germline V gene sequence: CDR1 MGHRA, CDR2 YSYEKL. The germline V and J ends were trimmed by 0 bases and 5 bases, with 8 bases remaining between them. The CDR3 loop reads CASSQDDGWANVLTF. The CDR3 DNA reads as TGCGCCAGCAGCCAAGATGACGGGTGGGCCAACGTCCTGACTTTC.

V is TRBV9 and J is TRBJ1-1; no clear D gene. This CDR3 has 14 residues. From germline, CDR1 is SGDLS and CDR2 YYNGEE. The V end lost 3 bases, the J end lost 1 base, and 10 bases lay between the germline ends. The CDR3 coding sequence is TGTGCCAGCAGCGGGGGTGGTTCGAACACTGAAGCTTTCTTT. Protein: CASSGGGSNTEAFF.

The rearrangement joins TRBV6-5 to TRBJ2-1; TRBD2 matches 10 bases. This CDR3 is built from 15 residues. V lost 4 bases and J lost 0; bases outside the gene matches: 0. CDR1 is MNHEY, CDR2 SVGAGI, per germline. Written as DNA, the CDR3 is TGTGCCAGCAGTTCTAGCGGGAGCTCCTACAATGAGCAGTTCTTC. It specifies CASSSSGSSYNEQFF.

The chain has TRBV27 and TRBJ1-2; 7 bases are shared with TRBD1. Trimming at V came to 6 bases and at J to 5 bases, leaving 9 bases not matched to a gene. The CDR3 spans 14 residues. Germline V gives CDR1 MNHEY, CDR2 SMNVEV (reference sequence). The CDR3 here is CASSHRGREYGYTF. In DNA, the CDR3 is TGTGCCAGCAGCCACAGGGGTCGGGAATATGGCTACACCTTC.

The chain carries TRBV27 and TRBJ1-4, with D unclear. Per germline, CDR1 MNHEY and CDR2 SMNVEV (reference sequence). The germline V and J ends were trimmed by 4 bases and 0 bases, with 12 bases remaining between them. This CDR3 spans 16 amino acids. The DNA for the CDR3 is TGTGCCAGCAGTTGGGCCTTGGGAGCAACTAATGAAAAACTGTTTTTT. This codes for CASSWALGATNEKLFF.